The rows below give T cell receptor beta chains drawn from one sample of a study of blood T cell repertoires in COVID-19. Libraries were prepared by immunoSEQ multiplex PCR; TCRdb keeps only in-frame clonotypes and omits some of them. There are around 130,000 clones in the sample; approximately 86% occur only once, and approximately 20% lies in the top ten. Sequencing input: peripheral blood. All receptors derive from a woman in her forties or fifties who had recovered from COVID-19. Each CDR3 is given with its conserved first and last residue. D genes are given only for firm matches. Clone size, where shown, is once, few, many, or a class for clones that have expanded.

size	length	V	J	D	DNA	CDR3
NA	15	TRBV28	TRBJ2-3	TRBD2	TGTGCCAGCAGTTTTGGACTAGCGGGGACCAATACGCAGTATTTT	CASSFGLAGTNTQYF
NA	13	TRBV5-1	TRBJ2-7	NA	TGCGCCAGCAGACGGACAGAGGGGTACGAGCAGTACTTC	CASRRTEGYEQYF
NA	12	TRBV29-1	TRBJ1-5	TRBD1	TGCAGCGTCGGACAGGGGAATCAGCCCCAGCATTTT	CSVGQGNQPQHF
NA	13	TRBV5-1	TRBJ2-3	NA	TGCGCCAGCCACCCCTCACTCACAGATACGCAGTATTTT	CASHPSLTDTQYF
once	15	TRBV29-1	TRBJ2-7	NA	TGCAGCGTGACTGGTTACGGGGTCTCCTCCTACGAGCAGTACTTC	CSVTGYGVSSYEQYF
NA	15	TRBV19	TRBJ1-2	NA	TGTGCCAGTACCCCGACCAGACTAAAAAACTATGGCTACACCTTC	CASTPTRLKNYGYTF
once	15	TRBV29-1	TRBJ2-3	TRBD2	TGCAGCGCCCTAGGGACTACCCTGAGTCCAGATACGCAGTATTTT	CSALGTTLSPDTQYF
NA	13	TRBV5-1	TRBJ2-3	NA	TGCGCCAGCAGCTTCCGGGGAACAGATACGCAGTATTTT	CASSFRGTDTQYF
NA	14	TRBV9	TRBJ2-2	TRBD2	TGTGCCAGCAGCGTAACTAGCGACACCGGGGAGCTGTTTTTT	CASSVTSDTGELFF
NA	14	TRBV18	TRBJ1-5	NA	TGTGCCAGCTCACCAGGGGAGAGCAATCAGCCCCAGCATTTT	CASSPGESNQPQHF
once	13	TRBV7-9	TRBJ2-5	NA	TGTGCCAGCAGCTTACGACAGGAAGAGACCCAGTACTTC	CASSLRQEETQYF
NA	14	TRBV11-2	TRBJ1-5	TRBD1	TGTGCCAGCAGCTCCGACAGGGTCGGACAGCCCCAGCATTTT	CASSSDRVGQPQHF
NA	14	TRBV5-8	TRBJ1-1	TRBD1	TGTGCCAGCAGCGTGAGAGGGGGCCGCACTGAAGCTTTCTTT	CASSVRGGRTEAFF
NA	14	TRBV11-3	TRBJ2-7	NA	TGTGCCAGCAGCTTGGGTTTTGGGCGCTACGAGCAGTACTTC	CASSLGFGRYEQYF
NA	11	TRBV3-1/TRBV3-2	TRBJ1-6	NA	TGTGCCAGCAGTCTGGGGGCGCCCCTCCACTTT	CASSLGAPLHF
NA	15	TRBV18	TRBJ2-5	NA	TGTGCCAGCTCACCAATTCTAGCAGCTCAAGAGACCCAGTACTTC	CASSPILAAQETQYF
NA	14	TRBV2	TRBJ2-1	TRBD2	TGTGCCAGCAGTGAAGGCGGGGGTCGGAATGAGCAGTTCTTC	CASSEGGGRNEQFF
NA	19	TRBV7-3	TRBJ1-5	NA	TGTGCCAGCAGCTCGACGACAGGTTCAAGGGGATATAGCAATCAGCCCCAGCATTTT	CASSSTTGSRGYSNQPQHF
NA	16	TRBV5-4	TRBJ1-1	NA	TGTGCCAGCAGCCTTGGTAGAGGGCCGATGAACACTGAAGCTTTCTTT	CASSLGRGPMNTEAFF
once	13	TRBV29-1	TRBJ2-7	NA	TGCAGCACCCCGCGGCAGGGATCTGAAGAGCAGTACTTC	CSTPRQGSEEQYF
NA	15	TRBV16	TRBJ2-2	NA	TGTGCCAGCAGCAAACAGATCCCAGTCACCGGGGAGCTGTTTTTT	CASSKQIPVTGELFF
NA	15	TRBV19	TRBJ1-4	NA	TGTGCCAGTAGTATTCCGGGGGGGCGCAATGGAAAACTGTTTTTT	CASSIPGGRNGKLFF
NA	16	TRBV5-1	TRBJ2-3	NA	TGCGCCAGCAGCCGCTCGGCGCGGGGAAACACAGATACGCAGTATTTT	CASSRSARGNTDTQYF
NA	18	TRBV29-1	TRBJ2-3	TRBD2	TGCAGCGTATCGAACCTACCCGGGACTAGCGGAAGCACAGATACGCAGTATTTT	CSVSNLPGTSGSTDTQYF
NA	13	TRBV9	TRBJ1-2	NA	TGTGCCAGCAGCCGGGACGGGGGCTATGGCTACACCTTC	CASSRDGGYGYTF
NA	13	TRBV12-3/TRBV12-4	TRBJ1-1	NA	TGTGCCAGCAGCTTTGACAGGAACACTGAAGCTTTCTTT	CASSFDRNTEAFF
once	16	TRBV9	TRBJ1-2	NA	TGTGCCAGCAGCGATAATAAAGGAGTTTCTAACTATGGCTACACCTTC	CASSDNKGVSNYGYTF
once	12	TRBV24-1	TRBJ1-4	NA	TGTGCCACCAGTGATCGAGGGGAAAAACTGTTTTTT	CATSDRGEKLFF
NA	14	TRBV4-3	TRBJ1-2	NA	TGCGCCAGCAGCCAAGAGAACGAATACAATGGCTACACCTTC	CASSQENEYNGYTF
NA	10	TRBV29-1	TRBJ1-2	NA	TGCAGCGCACAGGGTAGCGGCTACACCTTC	CSAQGSGYTF
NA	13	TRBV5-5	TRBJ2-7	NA	TGTGCCAGCAGCGGTTCGGGGGGCAGCCAGCAGTACTTC	CASSGSGGSQQYF
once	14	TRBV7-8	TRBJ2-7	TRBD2	TGTGCCAGCAGTGTGCGGGAGGGTTCCTACGAGCAGTACTTC	CASSVREGSYEQYF
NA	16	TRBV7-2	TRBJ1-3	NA	TGTGCCAGCAGCTATTCGGGGGTTCTCTCTGGAAACACCATATATTTT	CASSYSGVLSGNTIYF
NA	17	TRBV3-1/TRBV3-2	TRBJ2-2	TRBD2	TGTGCCAGCAGCTCCGGGACTAGCGGGAGAAGGGCCGGGGAGCTGTTTTTT	CASSSGTSGRRAGELFF
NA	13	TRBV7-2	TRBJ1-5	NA	TGTGCCAGCAGCTTTAAGTTCGGTCAGCCCCAGCATTTT	CASSFKFGQPQHF
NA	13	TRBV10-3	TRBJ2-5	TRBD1	TGTGCCATCAGGGACAGGGGGGAGGAGACCCAGTACTTC	CAIRDRGEETQYF
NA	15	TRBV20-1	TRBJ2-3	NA	TGCAGTGCTAGTTCCTCCCGGACTGGCGCCGGGACGCAGTATTTT	CSASSSRTGAGTQYF
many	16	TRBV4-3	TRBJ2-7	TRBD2	TGCGCCAGCAGCCAAGATGTGCGGGAGGGTTTCAACGAGCAGTACTTC	CASSQDVREGFNEQYF
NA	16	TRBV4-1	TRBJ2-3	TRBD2	TGCGCCAGCAGCCAGCTTAGCGGGAGGATGGGAGATACGCAGTATTTT	CASSQLSGRMGDTQYF
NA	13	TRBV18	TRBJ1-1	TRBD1	TGTGCCAGCTCAACTCAGGACAGGGGGGAAGCTTTCTTT	CASSTQDRGEAFF
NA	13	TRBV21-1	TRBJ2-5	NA	TGTGCCAGCAAGGCGGGACTGCGAGAGACCCAGTACTTC	CASKAGLRETQYF
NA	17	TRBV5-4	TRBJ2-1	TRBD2	TGTGCCAGCAGCCGAACCGCCGGGACTAGCGGGAGGGTGGGGCAGTTCTTC	CASSRTAGTSGRVGQFF